Reported below is one TCR beta chain. Its target is unknown. Amplification of TCR beta CDR3 regions was performed using RNA transcripts as template. The TCR CDR3 was amplified in a first-round RT-PCR using the HTBI primer set. TCRdb processed the multiplex PCR reads anew with MiXCR; each CDR3 protein has one entry. The table has about 500,000 distinct CDR3 sequences, over 13% seen once. These data are taken from a study of T cells in Graves' hyperthyroidism and ophthalmopathy. Overall study findings and caveats: Most thyroid clonotypes that were expanded above 0.001 also turned up in blood.

Subjects aged 18 to 65 presented with newly diagnosed hyperthyroidism of less than 2 months' duration. Uncontrolled infection, other autoimmune disease, pregnancy or lactation disqualified patients from enrolment. The diagnoses drew upon clinical symptoms, serum thyroxine and TRAb, thyroid ultrasound and orbital computed tomography. Trimming stripped 3 bases from V and 5 bases from J, with 12 bases between. Germline V lookup: CDR1 SGHRS, CDR2 YFSETQ. CDR3 length: 14 amino acids. What was sequenced was blood. The chain combines TRBV5-1 with TRBJ2-1; the D is unclear. This clonotype was obtained from a woman younger than 30 with Graves' hyperthyroidism. CDR3 sequence reads: CASSYELPNNEQFF. In DNA form, the CDR3 reads TGCGCCAGCAGCTACGAGCTCCCAAACAATGAGCAGTTCTTC.